The source of this TCR beta chain is a study of blood T cell repertoires in COVID-19. Overall study context: Researchers got acute and convalescent COVID-19 samples from the United States, Italy and Spain. PBMCs, B-cell-depleted T cells, or T cells were the source of the cDNA or gDNA that made up the material.

Original processing methods: Scientists estimated how many nucleated cells there were by amplifying reference gene primers. Sequenced by immunoSEQ multiplex PCR; TCRdb stores in-frame clones only, minus some. V, J and clone size are those of that table, while D and trimming were read from the DNA. The sample has 150,000 to 200,000 clones, about 85% seen once. CDR1 is LGHDT, CDR2 YNNKEL, per germline (reference sequence). J gave up 2 bases and V 2 bases, and 6 bases lay outside the gene matches. The CDR3 totals 17 residues. The receptor comes from a man aged 35-49 years with acute or convalescent COVID-19. The source material was peripheral blood. The V call is TRBV3-1 (or the pseudogene TRBV3-2), the J call TRBJ2-1; the match to TRBD2 covers 10 bases. The DNA of the CDR3 is TGTGCCAGCAGCCAATCTAGGACTAGCGGTCCCTACAATGAGCAGTTCTTC. This codes for CASSQSRTSGPYNEQFF.